The 30 T cell receptor beta chains in this list originate from one sample, sequenced in a study of T-cell memory formation after mild COVID-19 (dated by TCRdb to about 2021). The library was obtained by 5' RACE. Instrument on record: Illumina NovaSeq 6000. The public reads were run again by TCRdb, first through fastp at Q25 and then through MiXCR, and only productive beta chains were kept. Identical CDR3 protein sequences are pooled into one entry, listed with their most common genes and DNA. A total of some 130,000 distinct CDR3 sequences appear in this sample, 15% to 20% of them only once. Around 13% of the sample is taken by the ten largest. The sequenced sample consisted of PBMCs or a T cell subset sorted from them (not recorded which). These receptors came from an adult woman who had mild COVID-19 (a few samples of this study predate the infection). The sample titles of this study are shuffled in the database, so cell type and time point are left out; the donor was told from shared clones.

V is TRBV20-1 and J is TRBJ2-1, with 8 bases aligning to TRBD2. V shed 0 bases and J 0 bases; nucleotides not matched to a gene: 4. Germline CDR1 and CDR2: DFQATT and SNEGSKA (reference sequence). The CDR3 runs 16 residues. CDR3 DNA: TGCAGTGCTAGAGAAAGCGGGGGCAGCTCCTACAATGAGCAGTTCTTC. This codes for CSARESGGSSYNEQFF.

This clonotype occurred a few times. DNA for the CDR3: TGTGCCACCAGCAGTTTAGCGGGGAGAAAGTACAATGAGCAGTTCTTC. It is translated as CATSSLAGRKYNEQFF. The chain employs TRBV15 and TRBJ2-1, with 8 nucleotides matching TRBD2. The junction had 8 bases not matched to a gene; V was cut back by 3 bases and J by 4 bases. Germline loops: CDR1 LNHNV, CDR2 YYDKDF (reference sequence). CDR3 length: 16 residues. Drawing the rest from reference TRBV15 and TRBJ2-1, the complete variable domain is DAMVIQNPRYQVTQFGKPVTLSCSQTLNHNVMYWYQQKSSQAPKLLFHYYDKDFNNEADTPDNFQSRRPNTSFCFLDIRSPGLGDTAMYLCATSSLAGRKYNEQFFGPGTRLTVL.

The chain carries TRBV6-5 and TRBJ1-4, with 8 bases matching TRBD1. The germline V gene has CDR1 MNHEY and CDR2 SVGAGI. With 6 bases clipped from V and 8 bases from J, the junction kept 5 bases outside the gene matches. The CDR3 covers 13 residues. As DNA, the CDR3 is TGTGCCAGCAGGCAGGGGGCTATAGAAAAACTGTTTTTT. Encoded protein: CASRQGAIEKLFF.

This clonotype has only a few counts. The rearrangement joins TRBV5-1 to TRBJ2-5; 7 nucleotides line up with TRBD2. The junction had 8 bases not matched to a gene; V was cut back by 7 bases and J by 5 bases. This CDR3 region has 13 residues. CDR1 and CDR2 (germline): SGHRS, YFSETQ. The CDR3 loop is CASEGGSRETQYF. Written as DNA, the CDR3 is TGCGCCAGCGAGGGCGGGAGTCGGGAGACCCAGTACTTC.

This clonotype came up a few times. The chain carries TRBV5-4 and TRBJ2-7; D is possibly TRBD1 (6 bases). Deletions cut 0 bases from V and 3 bases from J, with 13 bases between. The CDR3 runs 15 residues. CDR1 and CDR2 from the germline V gene are SGHNT and YYREEE (reference sequence). CDR3: CASSLGFQGNYEQYF. CDR3 DNA sequence: TGTGCCAGCAGCTTGGGGTTCCAGGGGAACTACGAGCAGTACTTC.

This clonotype was seen only a few times. The CDR3 spells CASSPGGTGVYEQYF. In DNA, the CDR3 is TGTGCCAGCAGCCCGGGGGGGACAGGGGTTTACGAGCAGTACTTC. The chain is built from TRBV2 and TRBJ2-7; 10 positions match TRBD1. Germline V gene sequence: CDR1 SNHLY, CDR2 FYNNEI. This CDR3 has 15 residues. The J segment lost 4 bases and the V segment lost 6 bases, leaving 9 bases of the junction unmatched.

This sequence joins TRBV7-2 and TRBJ2-3, with D tentatively TRBD2 (6 bases). The CDR3 consists of 14 residues. Trimming shortened V by 8 bases and J by 2 bases, and 14 bases separated the two germline ends. CDR1 and CDR2 (germline): SGHTA, FQGNSA. The CDR3 protein is CASCQGLPTDTQYF. CDR3 nucleotide sequence: TGTGCCAGCTGCCAGGGACTCCCCACAGATACGCAGTATTTT.

This clonotype was picked up a small number of times. The V and J genes are TRBV13 and TRBJ1-1, with TRBD1 matching 7 bases. Unmatched junction bases numbered 13, after V lost 5 bases and J lost 4 bases. The CDR3 is 16 amino acids. The germline CDR1 and CDR2 sequences are PRHDT and FYEKMQ (reference sequence). The CDR3 region is CASSIKLTGFGTEAFF. In DNA, the CDR3 is TGTGCCAGCAGCATAAAACTGACAGGGTTCGGCACTGAAGCTTTCTTT.

The rearrangement links TRBV7-8 to TRBJ2-1, with D possibly matching TRBD2 (6 bases). Per the germline V gene, CDR1 is SGHVS and CDR2 is FQNEAQ. There are 16 residues in the CDR3. The V gene lost 2 bases and the J gene lost 4 bases, with 15 bases spanning the gap. The DNA of the CDR3 is TGTGCCAGCAGCTTACTCCAGGGAGCGGGTTACAATGAGCAGTTCTTC. This codes for CASSLLQGAGYNEQFF.

This clonotype has more than one count but fewer than ten. The chain is built from TRBV12-3 or TRBV12-4 and TRBJ2-2; 8 bases match TRBD1. The V gene end was trimmed by 7 bases and the J gene end by 6 bases; junction bases not matched to a gene: 4. The CDR3 is made up of 13 amino acids. The CDR3 bases are TGTGCCAGCACCCGGACAGGGCCCGGGGAGCTGTTTTTT. It encodes CASTRTGPGELFF.

V and J are TRBV19 and TRBJ2-7; no reliable D call. CDR3 length equals 17 residues. V lost 3 bases, J lost 6 bases, and 24 bases lay in between. In germline, CDR1 is LNHDA, CDR2 SQIVND (reference sequence). The DNA for the CDR3 is TGTGCCAGTAGTATGCGGTCCCAGGTCCGGCGTCCGGGCGAGCAGTACTTC. Translated, it gives CASSMRSQVRRPGEQYF.

This clonotype was found a few times. This sequence joins TRBV5-1 and TRBJ2-1; D remains ambiguous. Germline-derived CDR1 and CDR2 are SGHRS and YFSETQ. CDR3 length equals 16 residues. V was trimmed by 0 bases and J by 0 bases, leaving 10 bases between them. This CDR3 is CASSLGDTRSYNEQFF. The CDR3 coding sequence is TGCGCCAGCAGCTTGGGTGACACTCGCTCCTACAATGAGCAGTTCTTC.

This clonotype was seen more than once but under ten times. The V call is TRBV10-3, the J call TRBJ1-2; 7 nucleotides line up with TRBD1. The length of the CDR3 is 14 residues. Per germline, CDR1 ENHRY and CDR2 SYGVKD. Losses at the gene ends were 7 bases for V and 0 bases for J; bases not matched to a gene: 5. In nucleotides, the CDR3 is TGTGCCATCACCGGACAGGACGCTAACTATGGCTACACCTTC. The encoded protein is CAITGQDANYGYTF.

CDR3 bases: TGTGCCAGCAGTAGTACTAGCGGGAGAGTGTACGAGCAGTACTTC. Residues: CASSSTSGRVYEQYF. The chain recombines TRBV27 with TRBJ2-7; 11 positions match TRBD2. The germline gives CDR1 MNHEY, CDR2 SMNVEV (reference sequence). This CDR3 spans 15 amino acids. V dropped 5 bases and J dropped 4; count of bases not matched to a gene: 7.

This clonotype appeared a few times. The chain is built from TRBV18 and TRBJ2-3; D is perhaps TRBD2 (6 bases). Trimming removed 3 bases at V and 2 bases at J, with 9 bases between. The CDR3 is made up of 14 amino acids. Germline CDR1 is KGHSH and CDR2 is LQKENI. Here the CDR3 DNA reads TGTGCCAGCTCACCGGGACTGTACACAGATACGCAGTATTTT. Translated, it gives CASSPGLYTDTQYF.

This clonotype appeared a few times. The CDR3 protein is CASRYDPGPGNEQYF. The CDR3 DNA follows: TGTGCCAGCAGATACGACCCCGGGCCTGGAAACGAGCAGTACTTC. V usage is TRBV7-2 and J usage is TRBJ2-7; D gene uncertain. Germline V lookup: CDR1 SGHTA, CDR2 FQGNSA. The V end lost 6 bases, the J end lost 5 bases, and 20 bases lay between the germline ends. CDR3 length: 15 amino acids.

This clonotype was seen a handful of times. The chain combines TRBV6-6 with TRBJ1-2; 7 bases align to TRBD1. The trim removed 6 bases at V and 2 bases at J, leaving 9 bases unmatched. The CDR3 loop spans 15 amino acids. Germline V lookup: CDR1 MNHNY, CDR2 SVGAGI (reference sequence). Here the CDR3 reads CASSPPPTGNYGYTF. The DNA of the CDR3 is TGTGCCAGCAGCCCCCCCCCGACAGGGAACTATGGCTACACCTTC.

This chain uses TRBV5-1 with TRBJ1-1; TRBD1 is a possible D gene (5 bases). The CDR3 is 14 amino acids. Germline V gives CDR1 SGHRS, CDR2 YFSETQ. Between the trimmed V and J ends, which lost 5 bases and 4 bases, there was a span of 15 bases. CDR3 loop: CASRYSYGGTEAFF. CDR3 DNA sequence: TGCGCCAGCAGGTACTCTTACGGGGGCACTGAAGCTTTCTTT.

This chain connects TRBV7-9 to TRBJ1-1; D may be TRBD1 (6 bases). The CDR3 totals 10 residues. CDR1 SEHNR and CDR2 FQNEAQ come from the germline V gene (reference sequence). V dropped 5 bases and J dropped 14 bases, with 12 bases sitting between them. DNA for the CDR3: TGTGCCAGCAGCATACTGGGACACTTCTTT. This encodes CASSILGHFF.

The chain has TRBV4-3 and TRBJ2-3; D might be TRBD2 (5 bases). Trimming removed 3 bases at V and 1 base at J, with 5 bases between. Germline CDR1 is LGHNA and CDR2 is YSLEER. The CDR3 is 13 amino acids. Here the CDR3 reads CASSQEGTDTQYF. The DNA for the CDR3 is TGCGCCAGCAGCCAGGAGGGCACAGATACGCAGTATTTT.

This clonotype was counted between two and nine times. This chain uses TRBV7-9 with TRBJ2-7, with 14 bases identical to TRBD2. The CDR3 is 16 residues long. The J segment lost 2 bases and the V segment lost 5 bases, leaving 5 bases of the junction unmatched. CDR1 and CDR2 (germline): SEHNR, FQNEAQ (reference sequence). CDR3 amino acids: CASSTTGLAGAYEQYF. The CDR3 DNA sequence: TGTGCCAGCAGCACCACGGGACTAGCGGGAGCCTACGAGCAGTACTTC.

This clonotype has just a few counts. The chain has TRBV2 and TRBJ2-7, with D possibly being TRBD1 (6 bases). V lost 2 bases to trimming and J lost 3 bases, with 11 bases between them. This CDR3 spans 14 amino acids. Per the germline V gene, CDR1 is SNHLY and CDR2 is FYNNEI. CDR3 amino acids: CASSERQDYYEQYF. The CDR3 nucleotides read TGTGCCAGCAGTGAAAGACAGGATTACTACGAGCAGTACTTC.

This clonotype was counted at least ten times. V and J are TRBV7-2 and TRBJ1-1, with no clear D. The V and J ends lost 1 base and 1 base respectively, with 4 bases between them. CDR1 and CDR2 (germline): SGHTA, FQGNSA. CDR3 length: 13 residues. The CDR3 here is CASSLGSNTEAFF. The CDR3 DNA reads TGTGCCAGCAGCTTAGGGTCGAACACTGAAGCTTTCTTT.

This clonotype was seen more than once but under ten times. This chain connects TRBV21-1 to TRBJ2-7; the table calls TRBD1, which could not be checked here. TRBV21-1 is classified as a pseudogene. This CDR3 comprises 13 residues. The CDR3 coding sequence is TGTGCCAGCAGCAAGACTACCCCGGGCGAGCAGTACTTC. It specifies CASSKTTPGEQYF.

This clonotype came up many times. The chain is built from TRBV7-2 and TRBJ2-7, with TRBD2 identical over 11 bases. J was trimmed by 3 bases and V by 5 bases; bases with no gene match: 9. This CDR3 has 16 amino acids. Germline V gene data show CDR1 as SGHTA and CDR2 as FQGNSA. The CDR3 here is CASSVTSGSPFYEQYF. The CDR3 coding sequence is TGTGCCAGCAGCGTCACTAGCGGGAGCCCTTTCTACGAGCAGTACTTC.

The V call is TRBV5-1, the J call TRBJ1-1; D is perhaps TRBD1 (5 bases). The CDR3 is made up of 12 amino acids. V was trimmed by 4 bases and J by 9 bases, leaving 13 bases between them. CDR1 SGHRS and CDR2 YFSETQ come from the germline V gene. The CDR3 loop reads CASSGGTVQAFF. CDR3 DNA: TGCGCCAGCAGCGGAGGGACGGTGCAAGCTTTCTTT.

The V call is TRBV6-5, the J call TRBJ2-3; 7 bases line up with TRBD1. This CDR3 contains 16 residues. From germline, CDR1 is MNHEY and CDR2 SVGAGI. The trim removed 2 bases at V and 6 bases at J, leaving 11 bases unmatched. In DNA, the CDR3 is TGTGCCAGCAGTTACCGCAACACAGGGGATCGGGATACGCAGTATTTT. This gives the protein CASSYRNTGDRDTQYF.

The chain uses TRBV7-2 and TRBJ2-2, with 7 bases matching TRBD2. With V trimmed by 1 base and J by 6 bases, 5 bases remained unmatched. The CDR3 length is 15 residues. Germline V gives CDR1 SGHTA, CDR2 FQGNSA. The CDR3 DNA follows: TGTGCCAGCAGCTTAGTAGGGACTAAGTCCGGGGAGCTGTTTTTT. It is translated as CASSLVGTKSGELFF.

This clonotype was seen many times. An end of the junction differs from the germline gene, which may be a read error. CDR3 sequence: CASSHLQGPLAF. In nucleotides, the CDR3 is TGTGCCAGCAGCCATCTACAGGGCCCGCTCGCCTTC. V gene TRBV5-5 combines with J gene TRBJ1-2; D perhaps matches TRBD1 (6 bases). Germline CDR1 is SGHKS and CDR2 is YYEKEE (reference sequence). The CDR3 sequence is 12 residues long.

This clonotype occurred a few times. The chain combines TRBV2 with TRBJ1-1, with D perhaps TRBD1 (6 bases). V was shortened by 4 bases and J by 6 bases, with 9 bases between the two germline ends. CDR3 length equals 12 residues. CDR1 and CDR2 (germline): SNHLY, FYNNEI. The CDR3 DNA sequence: TGTGCCAGCAGTGGGAACAGGGCTGAAGCTTTCTTT. It is translated as CASSGNRAEAFF.